This is a list of T cell receptor beta chains from one sample in a study of identical twins. TCRdb itself ran the 5' RACE reads through MiXCR, one entry per CDR3 protein. The sample comprises roughly 540,000 distinct CDR3 sequences, 20% to 25% of which are singletons, and about 0.93% rests with the top ten. These same records also appear under a second study, on T cells expressing NK-cell markers.

The sample consisted of CD4+ T cells sorted from blood. These receptors were collected from a young woman in good health. CDR3s include the opening cysteine and the closing phenylalanine or tryptophan. A D gene is named only where the DNA matches it firmly. The size entry is marked missing in some rows and otherwise reads once, few, many or a size class.

v_call	clone_size	j_call	d_call	cdr3_nt	cdr3_aa
TRBV4-2	-	TRBJ1-5	-	TGTGCCAGCAGCCAAGATCCGAGCAATCAGCCCCAGCATTTT	CASSQDPSNQPQHF
TRBV12-3/TRBV12-4	-	TRBJ2-7	-	TGTGCCAGCACCTCCGACCAGTCCTACGAGCAGTACTTC	CASTSDQSYEQYF
TRBV20-1	few	TRBJ2-2	-	TGCAGTGCTAGATTCGCAGGGGAGCTGTTTTTT	CSARFAGELFF
TRBV10-3	many	TRBJ2-3	TRBD2	TGTGCCATCACTCAACTAGCGGGAGAGGCGGATACGCAGTATTTT	CAITQLAGEADTQYF
TRBV12-3/TRBV12-4	-	TRBJ2-1	-	TGTGCCAGCAGCAGACGGGACTTTTCGAAGGACAATGAGCAGTTCTTC	CASSRRDFSKDNEQFF
TRBV5-6	-	TRBJ2-7	-	TGTGCCAGCAGCTTGGGAGTTGGGGGATCGTGGTTCGAGCAGTACTTC	CASSLGVGGSWFEQYF
TRBV20-1	-	TRBJ2-5	TRBD2	TGCAGTGCTGGACTAGCGGGGGCTGAGACCCAGTACTTC	CSAGLAGAETQYF
TRBV7-2	many	TRBJ2-5	TRBD1	TGTGCCAGCAGTCTACAGACAGGGGGCTTAAAGACCCAGTACTTC	CASSLQTGGLKTQYF
TRBV5-1	-	TRBJ2-1	TRBD2	TGCGCCAGCAGCCCCCCTAGCGGGGGAATCAATGAGCAGTTCTTC	CASSPPSGGINEQFF
TRBV6-1	-	TRBJ2-5	TRBD2	TGTGCCAGCAGTGGACCGGGACTAGCGGGATCCCACCGAAAGACCCAGTACTTC	CASSGPGLAGSHRKTQYF
TRBV5-1	-	TRBJ2-7	-	TGCGCCAGCAGCGTCGACGAAGGGGCCCCCTACGAGCAGTACTTC	CASSVDEGAPYEQYF
TRBV3-1	few	TRBJ2-7	-	TGTGCCAGCAGCCCCAGGACCCATACAGGCGAGCAGTACTTC	CASSPRTHTGEQYF
TRBV5-1	few	TRBJ2-7	TRBD1	TGCGCCAGCAGCACCGGACAGGGGACGTGGGAGCAGTACTTC	CASSTGQGTWEQYF
TRBV3-1	-	TRBJ2-7	-	TGTGCCAGCAGCCAAGACAGGGCGAAGTACTTC	CASSQDRAKYF
TRBV20-1	few	TRBJ2-5	-	TGCAGTGCTAGAGTGGGGGAGATGATCGGCCTGTACAAAAAGACCCAGTACTTC	CSARVGEMIGLYKKTQYF
TRBV7-9	many	TRBJ1-1	-	TGTGCCAGCAGCTTAAGCGGGGGAATGAACACTGAAGCTTTCTTT	CASSLSGGMNTEAFF
TRBV3-1	-	TRBJ2-1	-	TGTGCCAGCAGCCAAGACTGGGAGCCGGAATTGTACAATGAGCAGTTCTTC	CASSQDWEPELYNEQFF
TRBV6-1	-	TRBJ2-7	-	TGTGCCAGCAGTCATCCCTCTAGCAACGAGCAGTACTTC	CASSHPSSNEQYF
TRBV5-5	-	TRBJ2-3	-	TGTGCCAGCAGCTTGACTAGCCCTTCCCATGGAGATACGCAGTATTTT	CASSLTSPSHGDTQYF
TRBV30	-	TRBJ2-1	TRBD2	TGTGCCTGGTCCACTAGCGGGCTACTCAATGAGCAGTTCTTC	CAWSTSGLLNEQFF
TRBV19	-	TRBJ2-7	TRBD2	TGTGCCAGTAGTCGGACTAGCGGGAGTAGTGGCTACGAGCAGTACTTC	CASSRTSGSSGYEQYF
TRBV6-1	-	TRBJ1-2	TRBD1	TGTGCCAGCAGCCGGACAGGGGGCGAGGGTGTTGGTGGCTACACCTTC	CASSRTGGEGVGGYTF
TRBV9	once	TRBJ2-4	TRBD1	TGTGCCAGCAGCTTCACAGGGGATTTGGGGAACATTCAGTACTTC	CASSFTGDLGNIQYF
TRBV20-1	-	TRBJ2-7	-	TGCAGTGCTAGTCAATACAGGGACCCCTACGAGCAGTACTTC	CSASQYRDPYEQYF
TRBV20-1	-	TRBJ2-7	TRBD2	TGCAGTGCTAGAGAGGGGTCTAGCGGGAGAAACGAGCAGTACTTC	CSAREGSSGRNEQYF
TRBV7-9	once	TRBJ2-3	-	TGTGCCAGCAGAAAGCCGGGGCGTACAGATACGCAGTATTTT	CASRKPGRTDTQYF
TRBV9	few	TRBJ2-7	-	TGTGCCAGCAGCGGGCGGAGCTCCTACGAGCAGTACTTC	CASSGRSSYEQYF
TRBV14	-	TRBJ2-1	TRBD2	TGTGCCAGCAGCCAAATAGCGGGAGTAAGTGAGCAGTTCTTC	CASSQIAGVSEQFF
TRBV20-1	-	TRBJ2-1	-	TGCAGTGCTACCCCGGGACCCAGAGACAATGAGCAGTTCTTC	CSATPGPRDNEQFF
TRBV9	few	TRBJ1-1	-	TGTGCCAGCCCAAGGCCCTGGGACTCTCTCAAGAACACTGAAGCTTTCTTT	CASPRPWDSLKNTEAFF
TRBV12-5	-	TRBJ2-7	-	TGTGCTAGTGGTTTGGAGGTCGAGCAGTACTTC	CASGLEVEQYF
TRBV7-3	few	TRBJ2-3	-	TGTGCCAGCAGCTTAACCCCACCAGATACGCAGTATTTT	CASSLTPPDTQYF
TRBV12-3/TRBV12-4	-	TRBJ2-7	TRBD1	TGTGCCAGCAGGCCGGGACAGGGGTTCCGCGAGCAGTACTTC	CASRPGQGFREQYF
TRBV20-1	-	TRBJ1-5	-	TGCAGTGCTATCGCAGGGACAAACAATCAGCCCCAGCATTTT	CSAIAGTNNQPQHF
TRBV4-3	few	TRBJ2-2	TRBD1	TGCGCCAGCAGCCAAGATCGCGGACAGGGCGGAACCGGGGAGCTGTTTTTT	CASSQDRGQGGTGELFF
TRBV20-1	few	TRBJ2-3	TRBD1	TGCAGTGCTAGAGGGGACAGGGCCCGCACAGATACGCAGTATTTT	CSARGDRARTDTQYF
TRBV5-1	few	TRBJ2-7	-	TGCGCCAGCAGGAGGGACATACTTGTCCACGAGCAGTACTTC	CASRRDILVHEQYF
TRBV7-9	many	TRBJ1-1	-	TGTGCCAGCAGCTTAGGTGGCGGCGGGAACACTGAAGCTTTCTTT	CASSLGGGGNTEAFF
TRBV5-6	few	TRBJ2-7	-	TGTGCCAGCAGCTCTATAGGGGGTGTGGGGAATGAGCAGTACTTC	CASSSIGGVGNEQYF
TRBV2	-	TRBJ1-5	-	TGTGCCAGCAGTGCAAGTGCGGCGGGAAATCAGCCCCAGCATTTT	CASSASAAGNQPQHF
TRBV29-1	many	TRBJ1-3	-	TGCAGCGACGGAAACAGGCGAAACACCATATATTTT	CSDGNRRNTIYF
TRBV15	-	TRBJ2-7	-	TGTGCCACCAGCAGAGACCTACTCAGGTACGAGCAGTACTTC	CATSRDLLRYEQYF
TRBV5-1	many	TRBJ1-1	TRBD1	TGCGCCAGCAGCCGGGCCGGGACAGGGAACACTGAAGCTTTCTTT	CASSRAGTGNTEAFF
TRBV7-6	few	TRBJ2-1	-	TGTGCCAGCAGCTTCCACGGAAGGGATGAGCAGTTCTTC	CASSFHGRDEQFF
TRBV5-1	few	TRBJ1-2	TRBD1	TGCGCCAGCAAGGGGACAGGGACTCCTAACTATGGCTACACCTTC	CASKGTGTPNYGYTF
TRBV21-1	-	TRBJ2-2	-	TGTGCCAGCAGCAAAGAGGACAGGGGGAAGAGCGGGGAGCTGTTTTTT	CASSKEDRGKSGELFF
TRBV12-3/TRBV12-4	-	TRBJ2-7	-	TGTGCCAGCAGTTTAGATCTCCTAGCCGAGCAGTACTTC	CASSLDLLAEQYF
TRBV5-1	-	TRBJ2-5	TRBD1	TGCGCCAGCAGCTCCATAGTCCCGGGACAGTTACAAGAGACCCAGTACTTC	CASSSIVPGQLQETQYF
TRBV7-2	-	TRBJ2-7	TRBD2	TGTGCCAGCAGCTTAGCGGGGTGGACTAGCGCCCAATACGAGCAGTACTTC	CASSLAGWTSAQYEQYF
TRBV6-2/TRBV6-3	-	TRBJ2-5	-	TGTGCCTCAAGACGGAGGCAAGAGACCCAGTACTTC	CASRRRQETQYF
TRBV6-5	few	TRBJ2-7	-	TGTGCCAGCAGTTACCGCCCCGACTTTTCCTACGAGCAGTACTTC	CASSYRPDFSYEQYF
TRBV6-5	many	TRBJ2-3	TRBD1	TGTGCCAGCAGTTACTCTCAGGGGGCGGCTAGCACAGATACGCAGTATTTT	CASSYSQGAASTDTQYF
TRBV20-1	-	TRBJ2-7	-	TGCAGTGCTAGAGGTCCGGTGGATGGGGACTACGAGCAGTACTTC	CSARGPVDGDYEQYF